The text below deals with one T cell receptor (beta chain). It has no known antigen specificity. Base qualities are not provided; no much larger clone lies one nucleotide away. V loses 4 bases of germline sequence and J loses 8 bases, and the interval between the two ends is 12 bases. CDR1 is given as SGHRS and CDR2 as YFSETQ, both from the germline V gene. There are 13 amino acids in the CDR3, from cysteine to phenylalanine inclusive. CDR3 DNA is the only sequence kept; it has 39 bases, read in frame from the first base. Libraries were constructed by the immunoSEQ multiplex PCR assay. RNA was extracted from all samples and reverse transcribed into cDNA as template for TCR sequencing. SuperScript III was used to make first-strand cDNA, primed with a 2:1 mix of oligo-dT and random hexamers. A synthetic immune receptor repertoire was used to assess amplification bias, and residual bias was removed computationally. In the authors' own workflow: After raw reads were preprocessed to remove errors, the CDR3 was defined following IMGT conventions as running from the conserved cysteine to phenylalanine. Clonality was computed as 1 minus the Shannon entropy, with the entropy normalized by log2 of the number of productive unique TCRs. Scalp TCRbeta sequences were cross-referenced with sorted blood CD4 and CD8 repertoires so that the CD4 or CD8 identity of scalp clones could be inferred. Held by TCRdb, this immuneACCESS table contains in-frame sequences only and omits some clones. Under half of the omission traces to an unresolved V gene where checked; the cause of the rest is unknown. D and trimming come from the DNA, and the V and J calls and clone size come from that table. This sample gives 200,000 to 250,000 clones in total; around 43% of them show up just once. In total, the top ten clones hold about 2.6% of the sample.

The source of the sample is a study of CD8+ T cells in alopecia areata (dated by TCRdb to the late 2010s). Regarding the study in general: Treated patients were enrolled in an open-label pilot trial of oral tofacitinib at 5 to 10 mg twice daily for moderate-to-severe alopecia areata. Patients on tofacitinib were biopsied at baseline and after 4 and 24 weeks of treatment, and several of the patients also had a later scalp biopsy. In treated patients, disease severity was measured using the SALT score, which gives the percentage of scalp surface area affected. On the human side, TCRbeta sequencing was run on scalp tissue and on sorted CD4+ and CD8+ peripheral blood T cells from healthy controls and from alopecia areata patients with either patchy or totalis/universalis disease. To study T cell clonal expansion in alopecia areata, the researchers applied high-throughput TCRbeta sequencing to both the C3H/HeJ mouse model and human patients. TCRbeta CDR3 regions were amplified by immunoSEQ multiplex PCR using 35 Vbeta forward and 13 Jbeta reverse primers. RNA was extracted with the PAXgene miRNA kit for fixed scalp, the miRNeasy kit for PBMCs, and the RNeasy kit for mouse skin. Patients received tofacitinib for 6 to 18 months and were then followed off drug for 6 months to check for delayed response and recurrence. Scalp clonality was compared across normal scalp (n=4), patchy alopecia areata scalp (n=8), and alopecia totalis/universalis scalp (n=8).

Study-wide conclusions, independent of this receptor: Resident alphabeta T cells in normal human skin are also sequenced, complicating scalp TCR repertoire analysis, unlike mouse skin dominated by gammadelta T cells. Tofacitinib significantly lowered scalp clonality and the number of expanded CD8+ clones among the top 100 scalp clones. Many expanded lesional clones persisted in scalp and blood during tofacitinib treatment, which may partly explain relapse after stopping treatment. Higher clonality and more expanded CD8+ clones were observed in lesional scalp than in normal scalp, particularly in alopecia totalis/universalis, a finding suggestive of antigenic drive. The treated cohort was small, with a single nonresponder, so links between baseline CD8+ expansion and response need larger studies. TCR sequences shared between patients were less clear than in mice, possibly partly because of HLA diversity in the patient population.

The treatment or condition label of this sample denotes: oral pan-JAK inhibitor, 5-10 mg twice daily. Lesional scalp punch biopsies and peripheral blood were collected from alopecia areata patients. PBMCs were separated by density centrifugation and stained for CD3, CD4 and CD8, after which CD4+ and CD8+ T cells were sorted on a FACSAria. The chain joins TRBV5-1 to TRBJ1-4, and TRBD1 may be the D gene, going by 5 matching bases. This specimen consisted of CD4+ T cells sorted from blood, obtained between weeks 36 and 40, from a patient treated with tofacitinib. The receptor comes from a human donor with alopecia areata. The DNA reads TGCGCCAGCAGCGAAGGGACGGAAGAAAAACTGTTTTTT. Its protein is CASSEGTEEKLFF.